The TCR beta chain under discussion was sequenced for a study of T cell responses to AZD1222 COVID-19 vaccine (dated by TCRdb to 2020 to 2023). Broadly, across the study: TCR sequencing covered 233 trial participants: 200 to 210 given two doses of AZD1222 and approximately 26 given two doses of MenACWY control vaccine. Trial participants were enrolled by age into 18-55, 56-69 and 70-plus year subgroups, with about 150, 27 and 61 TCR-sequenced participants respectively. Points the paper makes about the study in general: Conclusions about previously exposed vaccinees are limited, since just 5 to 7 AZD1222 recipients were seropositive for SARS-CoV-2 at baseline. A significant rise in spike-specific TCR breadth and depth was observed after two AZD1222 doses relative to day 0 and relative to MenACWY recipients. Because no day 14 peak-response samples were available, the repertoires could be characterized only after the peak T cell response. Reportedly, close to half of the unique spike-specific TCRs recognized epitopes lying outside the regions that are mutated in the B.1.351 and B.1.1.7 variants. The whole spike protein was spanned by vaccine-associated CD4 TCRs, and dominant responses were seen in regions 160-218 and 743-854. Most participants were white British and females outnumbered males, and the authors suggested that clonal diversity may have been underestimated. In the small 56-69-year group, the increase in depth fell short of significance, most likely because of low power.

This clone turned up a few times. Its antigen is not yet known. Qualities for individual bases were not recorded, and no much larger clone is one base off. The time point label here, explained by the study, means: about 28 days (+/-7) after the second vaccine dose. AZD1222 recipients whose second dose came at about 4 weeks and those whose second dose came at about 12 weeks were combined into one group, since spike-specific TCR depth and breadth did not differ between the two schedules. The vaccinee samples were drawn from two UK trials, COV001 and COV002, one of which was a single-blind randomized controlled phase 2/3 trial testing AZD1222 (ChAdOx1 nCoV-19) in healthy adults. For TCRbeta chain sequencing, PBMC samples from trial participants were taken at day 0 and at day 28 after the second dose. The CDR3 regions of human TCRbeta chains were analyzed by immunosequencing. Regarding the original processing steps: TCRs in the repertoires were compared against a reference library of SARS-CoV-2-specific TCRs that had been generated with the MIRA antigen-specificity platform. Breadth meant the fraction of unique TCRs that were SARS-CoV-2-associated, whereas depth meant the fraction of total T cells that were SARS-CoV-2-associated. Each spike-specific TCR was assigned to its reactive spike region and to a CD4 or CD8 class using the MIRA data. Log10-transformed breadth and depth values were compared by one-way ANOVA with Sidak's multiple comparisons tests. What TCRdb holds here is the immuneACCESS table cut down to in-frame rearrangements. Part of the clones is not present; checked against another copy, under half of the missing clones reflect an unresolved V gene, and the others are unexplained. V and J calls and clone size follow that table, whereas D and trimming were derived from the DNA. This sample comprises more than 150,000 clones, about 88% of them detected only once. About 24% of the sample comes from the top ten.

The sequences come from peripheral blood, collected 28 days after the second AZD1222 dose. The sequence was collected from an adult who received the AZD1222 COVID-19 vaccine.

The nucleotide sequence reads as follows: TGTGCCAGCAGCCTTACAGGGGGCGCGGATCAGCCCCAGCATTTT. Protein translation: CASSLTGGADQPQHF. Recombination connected TRBV7-9 to TRBJ1-5, and 9 junctional nucleotides match TRBD1. The CDR3 contains 15 residues, cysteine and phenylalanine counted. Only the CDR3 part of the read is kept: 45 bases, read in frame from the first base. The junction shows trimming of 5 bases on V and 5 bases on J, and the gene matches do not reach 7 bases of it. Based on the germline V gene (reference sequence), the CDR1 and CDR2 sequences are SEHNR and FQNEAQ.